These 14 T cell receptor beta chains share one sample of origin, sequenced in a study of monozygotic twins with inflammatory bowel disease. TCRdb reworked the 5' RACE reads into one entry per CDR3 protein, no DNA. This sample's table has 300,000 to 400,000 distinct CDR3 sequences. Sequences were obtained from blood. The receptors come from a human donor with ulcerative colitis or Crohn's disease, or a healthy co-twin of an affected twin (not recorded which).

CDR3 sequence: CASSAEVGGNTQYF. V usage is TRBV6-4 and J usage is TRBJ2-3; absent DNA, TCRdb's TRBD1 call cannot be checked. The CDR3 spans 14 residues. Germline CDR1 reads MRHNA; CDR2 reads SNTAGT.

This sequence joins TRBV27 and TRBJ2-7; TCRdb calls TRBD2, which cannot be checked without DNA. The CDR3 is 14 residues long. Germline V gene sequence: CDR1 MNHEY, CDR2 SMNVEV (reference sequence). The CDR3 protein is CASRTSGRSNEQYF.

The V and J genes are TRBV21-1 and TRBJ2-2; TCRdb indicates TRBD1, and absent DNA this call remains unverified. TRBV21-1 constitutes a pseudogene. The CDR3 runs to 16 residues. CDR3 sequence reads: CASSMLGQGRTGELFF.

V gene TRBV20-1 combines with J gene TRBJ2-3; TCRdb returns TRBD2, unconfirmable since there is no DNA. The CDR3 has 17 amino acids. The germline gives CDR1 DFQATT, CDR2 SNEGSKA (reference sequence). This chain's CDR3 is CSARDRTSGPSTDTQYF.

The chain couples TRBV6-6 to TRBJ1-2; TCRdb selects TRBD1, and the lack of DNA leaves this call unchecked. CDR3 length: 13 residues. The germline V gene has CDR1 MNHNY and CDR2 SVGAGI (reference sequence). The CDR3 spells CASSYDPGLGYTF.

J is TRBJ2-5 and V is TRBV11-2; the D gene TCRdb calls, TRBD1, cannot be checked with no DNA. Germline values: CDR1 SGHAT, CDR2 FQNNGV. The CDR3 is 14 amino acids. CDR3 sequence: CASSFYTPGETQYF.

The rearrangement joins TRBV5-4 to TRBJ2-7; the TCRdb D gene call, TRBD1, has no DNA to confirm it. Germline V gene lookup returns CDR1 SGHNT and CDR2 YYREEE (reference sequence). The CDR3 loop spans 13 amino acids. CDR3 sequence: CASSFKGGYEQYF.

V usage is TRBV20-1 and J usage is TRBJ2-7; TCRdb calls TRBD2, which cannot be checked without DNA. Germline assignment: CDR1 DFQATT and CDR2 SNEGSKA (reference sequence). This CDR3 has 13 residues. CDR3 region: CSARSLAGPEQYF.

The chain links TRBV5-1 to TRBJ2-3; absent DNA, TCRdb's TRBD1 call cannot be checked. This CDR3 comprises 16 residues. Germline V gives CDR1 SGHRS, CDR2 YFSETQ. The CDR3: CASSLGGGLSTDTQYF.

This chain's CDR3 is CASHLTGSSYNSPLHF. The genes are TRBV2 and TRBJ1-6; the D call from TCRdb, TRBD1, cannot be confirmed without DNA. The CDR3 is 16 residues long. Germline V gene lookup returns CDR1 SNHLY and CDR2 FYNNEI.

The chain couples TRBV24-1 to TRBJ2-3; without DNA, the TCRdb call of TRBD1 cannot be checked. CDR1 and CDR2 from the germline V gene are KGHDR and SFDVKD. The CDR3 runs 14 residues. This CDR3 reads CATSDAQGFDTQYF.

The chain uses TRBV28 and TRBJ1-2. This CDR3 comprises 13 residues. Germline loops: CDR1 MDHEN, CDR2 SYDVKM. CDR3 in amino acids: CASSWQRVYGYTF.

The CDR3 loop is CSVEVGRGTRDEQFF. V is TRBV29-1 and J is TRBJ2-1; absent DNA, TCRdb's TRBD2 call cannot be checked. CDR1 and CDR2 from the germline V gene are SQVTM and ANQGSEA. The CDR3 runs 15 residues.

This chain joins TRBV4-3 and TRBJ2-7; the D call from TCRdb, TRBD1, cannot be confirmed without DNA. The CDR3 is 13 amino acids. The germline V gene encodes CDR1 LGHNA and CDR2 YSLEER. The chain's CDR3 is CASSRDRKGEQYF.